This T cell receptor (beta chain) was found in a study of cytomegalovirus exposure and HLA in healthy donors. Regarding the study as a whole: The authors listed 164 TCR beta chains as cytomegalovirus-associated.

From germline, CDR1 is LNHDA and CDR2 SQIVND (reference sequence). The trim removed 7 bases at V and 5 bases at J, leaving 21 bases unmatched. The CDR3 has 18 residues. The PCR ran on 60 Vbeta and 13 Jbeta primers. Clones were read by immunoSEQ multiplex PCR, and TCRdb kept only the in-frame ones, dropping some. The repertoire has some 170,000 clones, around 81% of them found once; the top ten carry roughly 4.4%. Worth noting for this clone: Its antigen is still unknown.

The rearrangement joins TRBV19 to TRBJ1-2, with 8 bases that match TRBD1. Sequencing input: PBMCs. This receptor was obtained from a woman younger than 30 in good health and CMV-seropositive. The CDR3 DNA reads as TGTGCCAGTACCGAAGGGGGGGGCAGGGGGCGTCGTTATTATGGCTACACCTTC. Amino acid sequence: CASTEGGGRGRRYYGYTF. Filled out from reference TRBV19 and TRBJ1-2, the complete variable domain reads DGGITQSPKYLFRKEGQNVTLSCEQNLNHDAMYWYRQDPGQGLRLIYYSQIVNDFQKGDIAEGYSVSREKKESFPLTVTSAQKNPTAFYLCASTEGGGRGRRYYGYTFGSGTRLTVV.